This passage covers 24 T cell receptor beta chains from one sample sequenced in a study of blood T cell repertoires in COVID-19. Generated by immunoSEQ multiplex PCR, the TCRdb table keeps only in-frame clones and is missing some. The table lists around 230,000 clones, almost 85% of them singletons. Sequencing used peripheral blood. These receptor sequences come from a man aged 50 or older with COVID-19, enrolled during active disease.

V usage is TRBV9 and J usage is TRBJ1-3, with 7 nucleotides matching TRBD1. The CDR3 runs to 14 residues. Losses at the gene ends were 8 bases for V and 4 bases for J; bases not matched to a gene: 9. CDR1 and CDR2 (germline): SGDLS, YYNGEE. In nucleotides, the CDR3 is TGTGCCAGTACTGAGGGACAGTTGGGAAACACCATATATTTT. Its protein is CASTEGQLGNTIYF.

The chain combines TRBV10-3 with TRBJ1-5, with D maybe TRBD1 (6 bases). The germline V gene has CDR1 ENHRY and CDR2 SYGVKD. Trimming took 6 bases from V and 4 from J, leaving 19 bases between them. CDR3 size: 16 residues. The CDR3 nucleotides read TGTGCCATCAGGGATCCTAAAGGGGGTGTAAATCAGCCCCAGCATTTT. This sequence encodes CAIRDPKGGVNQPQHF.

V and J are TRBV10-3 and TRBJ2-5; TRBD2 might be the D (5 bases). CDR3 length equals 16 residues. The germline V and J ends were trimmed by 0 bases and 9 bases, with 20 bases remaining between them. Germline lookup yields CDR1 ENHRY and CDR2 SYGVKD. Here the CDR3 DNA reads TGTGCCATCAGTGAGTCTGCTACGGGGATGAACGATCCCCAGTACTTC. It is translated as CAISESATGMNDPQYF.

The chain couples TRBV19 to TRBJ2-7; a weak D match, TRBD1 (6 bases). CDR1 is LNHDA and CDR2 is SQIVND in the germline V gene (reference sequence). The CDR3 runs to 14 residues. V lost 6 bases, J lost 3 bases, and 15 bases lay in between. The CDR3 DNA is TGTGCCAGTAGCATACGCGGACAGTTCTACGAGCAGTACTTC. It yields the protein CASSIRGQFYEQYF.

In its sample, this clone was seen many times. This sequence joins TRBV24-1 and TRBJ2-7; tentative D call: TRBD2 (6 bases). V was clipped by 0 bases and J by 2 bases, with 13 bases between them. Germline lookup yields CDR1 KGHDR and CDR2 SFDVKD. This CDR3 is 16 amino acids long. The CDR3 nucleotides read TGTGCCACCAGTGATTTGTCTGTGGAGGGGACCTACGAGCAGTACTTC. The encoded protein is CATSDLSVEGTYEQYF.

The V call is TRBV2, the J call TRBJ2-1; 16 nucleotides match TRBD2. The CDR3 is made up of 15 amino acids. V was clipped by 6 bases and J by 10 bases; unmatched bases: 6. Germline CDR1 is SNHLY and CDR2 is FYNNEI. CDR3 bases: TGTGCCAGCAGAGGGACTAGCGGGGGGGGCAGGGAGCAGTTCTTC. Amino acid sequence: CASRGTSGGGREQFF.

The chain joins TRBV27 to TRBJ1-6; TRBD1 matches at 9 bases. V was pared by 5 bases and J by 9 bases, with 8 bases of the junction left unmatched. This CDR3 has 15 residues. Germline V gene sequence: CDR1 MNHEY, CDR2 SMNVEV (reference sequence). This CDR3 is CASSHRTGEGSPLHF. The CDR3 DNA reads TGTGCCAGCAGTCATCGGACAGGGGAGGGTTCACCCCTCCACTTT.

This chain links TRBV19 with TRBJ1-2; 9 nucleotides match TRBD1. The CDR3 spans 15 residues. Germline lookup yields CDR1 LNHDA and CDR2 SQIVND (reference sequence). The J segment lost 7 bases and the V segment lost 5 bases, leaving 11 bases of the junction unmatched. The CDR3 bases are TGTGCCAGTAGTGCCCGGGACAGGGAAGGGAGTGGCTACACCTTC. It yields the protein CASSARDREGSGYTF.

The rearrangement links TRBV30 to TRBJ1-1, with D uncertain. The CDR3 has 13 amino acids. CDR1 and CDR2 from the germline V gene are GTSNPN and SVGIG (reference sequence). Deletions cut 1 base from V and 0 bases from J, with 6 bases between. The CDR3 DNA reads TGTGCCTGGAGTGAAGCCATGAACACTGAAGCTTTCTTT. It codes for CAWSEAMNTEAFF.

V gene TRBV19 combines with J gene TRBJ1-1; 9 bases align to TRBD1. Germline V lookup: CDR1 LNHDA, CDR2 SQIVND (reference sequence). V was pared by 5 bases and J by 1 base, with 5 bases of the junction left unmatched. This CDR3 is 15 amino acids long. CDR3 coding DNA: TGTGCCAGTAGTGACCAGGACAGGGGGAACACTGAAGCTTTCTTT. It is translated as CASSDQDRGNTEAFF. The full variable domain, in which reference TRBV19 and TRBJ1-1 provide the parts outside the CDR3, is DGGITQSPKYLFRKEGQNVTLSCEQNLNHDAMYWYRQDPGQGLRLIYYSQIVNDFQKGDIAEGYSVSREKKESFPLTVTSAQKNPTAFYLCASSDQDRGNTEAFFGQGTRLTVV.

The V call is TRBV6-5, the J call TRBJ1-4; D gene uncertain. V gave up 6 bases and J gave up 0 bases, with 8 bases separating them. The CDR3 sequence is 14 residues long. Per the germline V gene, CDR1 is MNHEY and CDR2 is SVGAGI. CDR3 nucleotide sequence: TGTGCCAGCAGGCTCAGCGCAACTAATGAAAAACTGTTTTTT. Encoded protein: CASRLSATNEKLFF.

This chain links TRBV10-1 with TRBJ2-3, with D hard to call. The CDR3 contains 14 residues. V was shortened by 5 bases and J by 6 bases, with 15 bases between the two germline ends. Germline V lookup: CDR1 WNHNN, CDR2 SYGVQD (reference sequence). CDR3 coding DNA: TGCGCCAGCAGTAAAGACCCAACGCGGGATACGCAGTATTTT. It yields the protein CASSKDPTRDTQYF.

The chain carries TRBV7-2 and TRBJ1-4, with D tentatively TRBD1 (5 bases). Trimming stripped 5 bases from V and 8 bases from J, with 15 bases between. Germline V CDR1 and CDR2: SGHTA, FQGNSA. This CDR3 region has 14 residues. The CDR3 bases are TGTGCCAGCAGCCCCGGGGGGACGCGGGAAAAACTGTTTTTT. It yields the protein CASSPGGTREKLFF.

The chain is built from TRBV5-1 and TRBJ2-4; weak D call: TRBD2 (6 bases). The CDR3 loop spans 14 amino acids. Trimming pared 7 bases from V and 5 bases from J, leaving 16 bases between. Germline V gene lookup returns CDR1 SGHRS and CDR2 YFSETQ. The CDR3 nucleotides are TGCGCCAGCGCCGCTCAGCCGGGGGAAAACATTCAGTACTTC. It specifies CASAAQPGENIQYF.

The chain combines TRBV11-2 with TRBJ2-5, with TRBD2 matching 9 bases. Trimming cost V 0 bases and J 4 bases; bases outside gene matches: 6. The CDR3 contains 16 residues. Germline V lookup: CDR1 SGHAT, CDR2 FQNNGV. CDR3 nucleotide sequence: TGTGCCAGCAGCTTAGATTTTGTGCGGGGGGGAGAGACCCAGTACTTC. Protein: CASSLDFVRGGETQYF.

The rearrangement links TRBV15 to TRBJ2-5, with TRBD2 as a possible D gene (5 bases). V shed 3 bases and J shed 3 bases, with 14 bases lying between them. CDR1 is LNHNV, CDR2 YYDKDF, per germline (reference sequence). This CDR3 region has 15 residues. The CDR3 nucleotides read TGTGCCACCAGCAGTGGATCCTCGGGGAAAGAGACCCAGTACTTC. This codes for CATSSGSSGKETQYF.

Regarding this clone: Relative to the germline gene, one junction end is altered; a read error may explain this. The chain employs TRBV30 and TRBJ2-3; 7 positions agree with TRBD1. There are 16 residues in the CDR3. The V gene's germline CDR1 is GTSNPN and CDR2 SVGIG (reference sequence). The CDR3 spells CARSLQTGFSTDTQYF. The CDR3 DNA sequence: TGTGCCCGGAGTTTACAGACAGGGTTTAGCACAGATACGCAGTATTTT.

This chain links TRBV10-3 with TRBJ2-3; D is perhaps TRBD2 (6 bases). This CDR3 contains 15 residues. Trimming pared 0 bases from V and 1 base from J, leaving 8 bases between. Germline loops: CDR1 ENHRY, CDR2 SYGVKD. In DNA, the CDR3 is TGTGCCATCAGTGAGTCTACGGGGGGCACAGATACGCAGTATTTT. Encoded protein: CAISESTGGTDTQYF.

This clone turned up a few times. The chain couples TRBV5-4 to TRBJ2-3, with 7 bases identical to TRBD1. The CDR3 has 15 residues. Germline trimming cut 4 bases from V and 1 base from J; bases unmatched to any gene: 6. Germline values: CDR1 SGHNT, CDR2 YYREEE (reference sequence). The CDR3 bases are TGTGCCAGCAGCCTGGACAGGCATGGCACAGATACGCAGTATTTT. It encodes CASSLDRHGTDTQYF.

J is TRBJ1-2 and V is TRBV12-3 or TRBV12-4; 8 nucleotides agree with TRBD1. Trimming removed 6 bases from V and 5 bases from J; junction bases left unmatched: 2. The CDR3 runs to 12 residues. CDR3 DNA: TGTGCCAGCAGAGGACAGGGTTATGGCTACACCTTC. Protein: CASRGQGYGYTF.

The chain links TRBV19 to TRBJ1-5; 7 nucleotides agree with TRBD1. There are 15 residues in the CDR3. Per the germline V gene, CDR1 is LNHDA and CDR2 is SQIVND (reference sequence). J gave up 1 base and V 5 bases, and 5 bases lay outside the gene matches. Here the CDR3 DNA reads TGTGCCAGTAGTCCCTCGACAGGGAGCAATCAGCCCCAGCATTTT. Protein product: CASSPSTGSNQPQHF.

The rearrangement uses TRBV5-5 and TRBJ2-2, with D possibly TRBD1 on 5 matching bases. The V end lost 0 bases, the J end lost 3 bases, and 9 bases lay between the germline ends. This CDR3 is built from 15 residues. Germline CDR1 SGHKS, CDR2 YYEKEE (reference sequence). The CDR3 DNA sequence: TGTGCCAGCAGCTTGGCCCAGGGCCACACCGGGGAGCTGTTTTTT. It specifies CASSLAQGHTGELFF. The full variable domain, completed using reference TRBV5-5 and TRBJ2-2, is DAGVTQSPTHLIKTRGQQVTLRCSPISGHKSVSWYQQVLGQGPQFIFQYYEKEERGRGNFPDRFSARQFPNYSSELNVNALLLGDSALYLCASSLAQGHTGELFFGEGSRLTVL.

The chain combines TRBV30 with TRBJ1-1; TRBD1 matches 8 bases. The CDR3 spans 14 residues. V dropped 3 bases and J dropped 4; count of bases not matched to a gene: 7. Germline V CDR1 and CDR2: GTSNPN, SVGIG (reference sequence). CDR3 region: CAWSETTGGTEAFF. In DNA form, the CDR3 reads TGTGCCTGGAGCGAGACCACAGGGGGCACTGAAGCTTTCTTT.

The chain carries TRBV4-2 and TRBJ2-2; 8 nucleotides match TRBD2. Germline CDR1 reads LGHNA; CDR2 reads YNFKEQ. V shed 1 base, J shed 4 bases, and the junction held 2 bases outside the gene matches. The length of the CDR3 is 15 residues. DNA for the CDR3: TGTGCCAGCAGCCAAGCGGGGGGGATCACCGGGGAGCTGTTTTTT. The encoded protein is CASSQAGGITGELFF.